This entry is about one T cell receptor beta chain. The CDR3 sequence is 15 residues long. V was clipped by 5 bases and J by 2 bases; unmatched bases: 5. Germline loops: CDR1 SGHTA, CDR2 FQGNSA. These data originate in a study of beta chain features in type 1 diabetes. Expressed TCRB transcripts got sequenced, as all isolated RNA was reverse transcribed. The data were produced by immunoSEQ multiplex PCR, yet TCRdb's version contains in-frame clones alone and is incomplete. The profile shows over 350,000 clones, about 16% of them singletons. By way of CD45RO/CCR7/CD25/CD127/CD95/CD27, the CD4+ regulatory, stem cell-like memory, central memory and naive cells were sorted.

Input material: naive CD4+ T cells from blood. The receptor was derived from a woman younger than 30 in good health. This chain joins TRBV7-2 and TRBJ2-3; 9 positions match TRBD1. The CDR3 reads CASSLGTGSTDTQYF. The CDR3 coding sequence is TGTGCCAGCAGCCTAGGGACAGGGTCCACAGATACGCAGTATTTT.